Described below is a single T cell receptor (beta chain) sequence and its context. The source of the sample is a study of blood T cell repertoires in COVID-19. Generated by immunoSEQ multiplex PCR, the TCRdb table keeps only in-frame clones and is missing some. This table holds about 180,000 clones, 75% to 90% found once. The CDR3 loop spans 14 amino acids. Trimming stripped 6 bases from V and 4 bases from J, with 12 bases between. The rearrangement uses TRBV23-1 and TRBJ2-2, with D uncertain. TRBV23-1 is recorded as an ORF, its role being uncertain. The sequence derives from a middle-aged woman with COVID-19, enrolled during active disease. Material: peripheral blood. This CDR3 is CASSPTACTGELFF. CDR3 bases: TGCGCCAGCAGCCCAACCGCGTGCACCGGGGAGCTGTTTTTT.